The clone carrying this T cell receptor (beta chain) has a handful of counts. No antigen is known for it. This CDR3 is 15 amino acids long. The trim removed 6 bases at V and 5 bases at J, leaving 11 bases unmatched. Germline CDR1 DFQATT, CDR2 SNEGSKA (reference sequence). The data are from a study of T cell repertoires in cytomegalovirus infection. Findings and limits, study-wide: CMV carriers having the relevant HLA were flagged by cumulative public TCR beta family frequency. Dominating the ex vivo response were TCR beta clonotypes that were CMV-specific and HLA-C-restricted.

TCRdb fed the reads into MiXCR, producing one record per CDR3 protein. Here the sample spans about 530,000 distinct CDR3 sequences, around a quarter being singletons. This chain links TRBV20-1 with TRBJ2-5; 11 bases align to TRBD2. Sequencing used PBMCs. The receptor's source is a human donor in good health (CMV status not recorded). Some clones in this sample may be carry-over from other donors' samples. As DNA, the CDR3 is TGCAGTGCCGAGACACTAGCGGGAGCATGGGAGACCCAGTACTTC. Translated, it gives CSAETLAGAWETQYF.